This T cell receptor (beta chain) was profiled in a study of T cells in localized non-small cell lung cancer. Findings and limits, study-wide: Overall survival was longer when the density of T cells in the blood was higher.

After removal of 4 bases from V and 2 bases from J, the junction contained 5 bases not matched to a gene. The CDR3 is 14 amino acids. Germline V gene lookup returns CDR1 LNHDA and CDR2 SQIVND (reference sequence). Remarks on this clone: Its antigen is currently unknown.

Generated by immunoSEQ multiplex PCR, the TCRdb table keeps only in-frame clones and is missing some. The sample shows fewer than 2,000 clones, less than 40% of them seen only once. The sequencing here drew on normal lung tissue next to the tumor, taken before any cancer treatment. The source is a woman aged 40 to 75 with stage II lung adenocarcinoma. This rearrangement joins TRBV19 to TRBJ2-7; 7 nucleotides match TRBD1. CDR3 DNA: TGTGCCAGTAGTACCAACAGGGGTGCCTACGAGCAGTACTTC. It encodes CASSTNRGAYEQYF.